This T cell receptor beta chain derives from a study of cytomegalovirus exposure and HLA in healthy donors. PCR primers comprised 60 Vbeta and 13 Jbeta primers. Profiling relied on immunoSEQ multiplex PCR, and the TCRdb table lists in-frame clones only, not all of them. The sample carries about 160,000 clones, roughly 80% recorded once. Looked up from germline, CDR1 is PRHDT and CDR2 is FYEKMQ (reference sequence). Trimming took 5 bases from V and 4 from J; bases not matched to a gene: 2. CDR3 length equals 13 residues. Everyone who donated was a healthy bone marrow donor. The specimen sequenced was PBMCs. This chain links TRBV13 with TRBJ1-5; 7 bases fit TRBD1. The origin of this receptor is a male donor in good health and CMV-seropositive. The CDR3 reads CASSRDRNQPQHF. CDR3 bases: TGTGCCAGCAGCCGGGACAGAAATCAGCCCCAGCATTTT.